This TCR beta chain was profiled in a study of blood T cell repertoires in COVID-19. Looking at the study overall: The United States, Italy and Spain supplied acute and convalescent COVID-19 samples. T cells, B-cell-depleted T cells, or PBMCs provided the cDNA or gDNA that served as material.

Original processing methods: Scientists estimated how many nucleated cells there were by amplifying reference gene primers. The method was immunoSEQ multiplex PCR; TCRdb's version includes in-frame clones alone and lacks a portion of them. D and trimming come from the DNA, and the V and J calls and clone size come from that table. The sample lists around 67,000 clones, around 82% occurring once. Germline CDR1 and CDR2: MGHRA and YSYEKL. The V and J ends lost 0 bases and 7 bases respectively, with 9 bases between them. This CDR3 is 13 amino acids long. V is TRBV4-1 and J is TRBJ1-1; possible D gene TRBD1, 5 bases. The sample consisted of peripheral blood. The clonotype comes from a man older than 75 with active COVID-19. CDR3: CASSQDRGGEAFF. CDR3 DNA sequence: TGCGCCAGCAGCCAAGATAGGGGCGGTGAAGCTTTCTTT.